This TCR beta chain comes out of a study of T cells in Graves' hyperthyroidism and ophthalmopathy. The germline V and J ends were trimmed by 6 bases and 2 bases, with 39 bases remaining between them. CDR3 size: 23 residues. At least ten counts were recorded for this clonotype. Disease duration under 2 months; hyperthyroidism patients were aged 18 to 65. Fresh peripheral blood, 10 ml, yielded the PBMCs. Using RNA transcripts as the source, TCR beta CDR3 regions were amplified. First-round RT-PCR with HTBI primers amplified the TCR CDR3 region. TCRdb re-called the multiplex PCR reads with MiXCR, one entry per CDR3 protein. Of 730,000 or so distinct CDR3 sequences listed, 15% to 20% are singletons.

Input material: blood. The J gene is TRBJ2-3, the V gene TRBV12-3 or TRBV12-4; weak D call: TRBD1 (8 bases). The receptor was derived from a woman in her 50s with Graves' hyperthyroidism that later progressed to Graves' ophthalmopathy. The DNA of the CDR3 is TGTGCCAGCAGCAAGGGGGGGGGGCAGGGGGCCCCCGAGGAGGAGTCACCCACAGATACGCAGTATTTT. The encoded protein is CASSKGGGQGAPEEESPTDTQYF.